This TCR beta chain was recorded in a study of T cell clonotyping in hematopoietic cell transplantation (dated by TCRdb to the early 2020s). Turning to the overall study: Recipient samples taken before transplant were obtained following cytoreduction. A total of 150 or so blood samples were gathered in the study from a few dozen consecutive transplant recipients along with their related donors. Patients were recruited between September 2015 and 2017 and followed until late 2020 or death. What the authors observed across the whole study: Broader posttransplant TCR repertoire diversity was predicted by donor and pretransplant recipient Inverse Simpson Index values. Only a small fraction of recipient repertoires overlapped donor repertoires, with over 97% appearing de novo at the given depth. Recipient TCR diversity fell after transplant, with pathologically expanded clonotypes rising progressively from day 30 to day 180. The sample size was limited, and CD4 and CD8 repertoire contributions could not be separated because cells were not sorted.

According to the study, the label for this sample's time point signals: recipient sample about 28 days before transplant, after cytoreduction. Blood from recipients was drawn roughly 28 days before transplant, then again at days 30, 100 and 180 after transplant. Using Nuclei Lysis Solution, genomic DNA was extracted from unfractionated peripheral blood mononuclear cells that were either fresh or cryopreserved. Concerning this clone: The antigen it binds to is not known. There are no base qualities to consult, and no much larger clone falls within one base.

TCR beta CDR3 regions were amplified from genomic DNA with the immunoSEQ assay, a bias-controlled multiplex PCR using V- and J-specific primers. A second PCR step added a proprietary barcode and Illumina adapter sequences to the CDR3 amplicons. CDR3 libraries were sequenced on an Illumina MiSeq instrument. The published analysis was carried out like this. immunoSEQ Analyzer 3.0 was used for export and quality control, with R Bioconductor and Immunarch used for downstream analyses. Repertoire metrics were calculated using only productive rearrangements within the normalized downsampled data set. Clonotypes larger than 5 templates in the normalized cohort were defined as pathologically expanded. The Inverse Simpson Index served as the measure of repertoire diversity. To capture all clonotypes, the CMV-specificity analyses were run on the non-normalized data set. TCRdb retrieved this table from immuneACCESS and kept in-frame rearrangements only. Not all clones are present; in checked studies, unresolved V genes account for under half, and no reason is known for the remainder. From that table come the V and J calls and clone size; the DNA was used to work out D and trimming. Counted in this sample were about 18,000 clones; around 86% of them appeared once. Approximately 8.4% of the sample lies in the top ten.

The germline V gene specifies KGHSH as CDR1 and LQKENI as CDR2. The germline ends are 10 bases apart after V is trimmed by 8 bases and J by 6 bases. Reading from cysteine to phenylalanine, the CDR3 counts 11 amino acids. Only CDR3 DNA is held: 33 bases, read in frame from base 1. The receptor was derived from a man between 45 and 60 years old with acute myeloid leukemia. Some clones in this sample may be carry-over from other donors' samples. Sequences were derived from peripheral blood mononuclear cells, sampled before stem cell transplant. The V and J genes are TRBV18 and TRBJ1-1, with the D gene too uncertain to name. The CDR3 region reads CASRGVAEAFF. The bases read TGTGCCAGCCGAGGAGTGGCTGAAGCTTTCTTT.